This T cell receptor beta chain derives from a study of vaccination effects on CD4 cells after COVID-19 (dated 2022 in TCRdb). Context from the whole study: To identify antigen-specific CD4+ T cell clonotypes by their expansion, the ViraFEST assay first stimulated PBMC with viral peptide pools and then applied TCR sequencing. Each participant received two doses of an mRNA SARS-CoV-2 vaccine, either BNT162b2 or mRNA-1273. Pre-vaccine samples from a couple of convalescent patients were drawn 16 days and one week before the first dose, 142 and 148 days after COVID-19 diagnosis. Each well held 1.5 million to 2 million PBMC cultured in IMDM containing approximately 5.2% human AB serum, roughly 9.6 IU/ml IL-2 and gentamicin, along with roughly 10 ug/ml peptides. SARS-CoV-2 spike-specific CD4+ TCR repertoires were compared before and after mRNA vaccination in COVID-19 convalescent patients and in infection-naive vaccine recipients. Altogether, 10 COVID-19 convalescent patients and a few SARS-CoV-2-naive healthy vaccine recipients made up the full study. In the study, cultures from other donors were sequenced using the Oncomine TCR Beta short-read assay on an Illumina iSeq 100.

The library was produced with the immunoSEQ multiplex PCR assay. DNA from the cultured, isolated CD4+ T cells was subjected to TCR beta CDR3 sequencing. The authors' pipeline ran thus. Non-productive TCR sequences were removed and reads were trimmed to the CDR3 region, keeping CDR3s of at least 7 amino acids. Antigen-specific clonotypes were identified using the MANAFEST web app by comparison of expansion in peptide wells against reference cultures. Positive clones required FDR<0.05 expansion versus reference and all other wells, odds ratio above 5, and frequency above 0.1% in two replicate wells. A clonotype was defined as cross-reactive if the clonotype was significantly expanded both in SARS-CoV-2 spike wells and in at least one common cold coronavirus spike condition. CDR3 similarity was assessed by Levenshtein distance with the stringdist R package, and unrooted trees were built with ape in R 3.6.1. The source is immuneACCESS, and TCRdb retained only in-frame sequences with V and J called. Part of the clones is not carried over; for the studies checked, unresolved V genes explain less than half of this, and the remainder is unexplained. V, J and clone size are those of that table, while D and trimming were read from the DNA. In all, the sample holds around 50,000 clones, and 60% to 85% of those were seen once. Around 11% of the sample is taken by the ten largest.

V and J lose 4 bases and 3 bases, and a span of 14 bases separates them. CDR1 and CDR2, looked up from the germline V gene, are SGHDT and YYEEEE. Counted from cysteine to phenylalanine, this CDR3 has 14 amino acids. The read is trimmed to its CDR3 DNA, 42 bases read in frame from base 1. This clone has only a few counts. Its antigen target is currently unknown. The record has no base qualities; no much larger clone is one base away. What the study reported, not specific to this receptor: In convalescent patients, the post-vaccine spike-reactive repertoire consisted mainly of new vaccine-induced clones, largely distinct from infection-induced clones. The study was limited by a small number of convalescent patients and lacked early post-infection timepoints. Clones induced by infection and clones induced by vaccination both contracted markedly at late timepoints after vaccination, which fits with T cell responses waning over time.

After less than 13 days of culture, CD4+ T cells were isolated with the EasySep CD4+ T cell isolation kit. Convalescent patients had PCR-confirmed SARS-CoV-2 infection between March and December 2020, before Alpha, Beta and Delta variants emerged in the United States. On days 3 and 7, half of the culture medium was replaced with fresh IL-2-containing medium. Unless noted otherwise, every peptide stimulation condition was grown in triplicate wells. PBMC were separated from whole blood using Ficoll-Paque Plus gradient centrifugation and were then either cryopreserved at -140C or used fresh. Genomic DNA was extracted from cultured CD4+ T cells with the QIAamp micro DNA kit.

The chain employs TRBV5-6 and TRBJ2-7; the D gene is perhaps TRBD1, on 6 matching bases. The sequencing used CD4+ T cells from PBMCs cultured without peptide, collected before COVID-19 vaccination. The clonotype originates from a human donor who had a prior SARS-CoV-2 infection. Here the CDR3 is given as CASSHQGHLYEQYF. The DNA sequence is as follows: TGTGCCAGCAGCCACCAGGGGCACCTCTACGAGCAGTACTTC.